This entry describes one T cell receptor beta chain. Clones were read by immunoSEQ multiplex PCR, and TCRdb kept only the in-frame ones, dropping some. The table shows 150,000 to 200,000 clones, with around 92% occurring only once. The source of the sample is a study of T cell responses to AZD1222 COVID-19 vaccine. This CDR3 is built from 14 residues. The trim removed 7 bases at V and 0 bases at J, leaving 5 bases unmatched. CDR1 is SNHLY and CDR2 is FYNNEI in the germline V gene. The source material was peripheral blood, sampled on day 0 of AZD1222 vaccination. The clonotype was recovered from an adult in good health. This rearrangement joins TRBV2 to TRBJ2-5; 7 bases map to TRBD1. As DNA, the CDR3 is TGTGCCAGCAAACCGGGACAGTACCAAGAGACCCAGTACTTC. Translation gives CASKPGQYQETQYF.